This T cell receptor beta chain emerged from a study of shared clonotypes between healthy human individuals. Study-wide findings and caveats: Clonotype sharing among donors was expected to depend on sequencing depth. Though the depth was large, rarefaction showed that sorted-subset sequencing was incomplete.

Germline V gives CDR1 SGHTA, CDR2 FQGNSA. V lost 3 bases and J lost 6, with 6 bases in between. The CDR3 totals 12 residues. Remarks on this clone: What it binds is not known.

CD45RO-negative CD8 cells positively selected for CCR7 made up the naive population, which excluded terminally differentiated effector memory CD45RA+ cells. The data were produced by immunoSEQ multiplex PCR, yet TCRdb's version contains in-frame clones alone and is incomplete. The sample has hundreds of thousands of clones, around 96% seen once. The chain carries TRBV7-2 and TRBJ2-1; D call uncertain. The sample taken for sequencing was naive CD8+ T cells sorted from blood. The clonotype was recovered from a woman in her twenties or thirties in good health. The DNA of the CDR3 is TGTGCCAGCAGCTTCACGGGCAATGAGCAGTTCTTC. Translation gives CASSFTGNEQFF.